These T cell receptor beta chains were read from a single sample in a study of blood T cell repertoires in COVID-19. Sequenced by immunoSEQ multiplex PCR; TCRdb stores in-frame clones only, minus some. The sample holds about 200,000 clones, about 89% seen once. The sample comprised peripheral blood. Receptors originate from a man aged 40-55 years with acute or convalescent COVID-19. The CDR3 runs from the conserved cysteine through the conserved F or W. Fields, in order: CDR3 protein, CDR3 DNA, clone size, D gene, V gene, J gene. The D gene is left open where the match is weak. Only some rows state a clone size, as once, few, many or a class for expanded clones.

CDR3 protein: CASGLGGLYEQYF
CDR3 DNA: TGTGCCAGCGGGCTGGGTGGACTCTACGAGCAGTACTTC
clone size: .
D gene: .
V gene: TRBV7-9
J gene: TRBJ2-7

CDR3 protein: CASSIRGQSTDTQYF
CDR3 DNA: TGTGCCAGTAGTATAAGGGGACAGAGCACAGATACGCAGTATTTT
clone size: .
D gene: TRBD1
V gene: TRBV19
J gene: TRBJ2-3

CDR3 protein: CASSPMTGSSPRAGYTF
CDR3 DNA: TGCGCCAGCAGCCCCATGACAGGGAGTTCTCCACGGGCGGGCTACACCTTC
clone size: .
D gene: TRBD1
V gene: TRBV5-1
J gene: TRBJ1-2

CDR3 protein: CASSSQGGNTEAFF
CDR3 DNA: TGTGCCAGCAGCTCTCAGGGGGGAAACACTGAAGCTTTCTTT
clone size: .
D gene: TRBD1
V gene: TRBV7-3
J gene: TRBJ1-1

CDR3 protein: CASKPGVYQETQYF
CDR3 DNA: TGTGCCAGCAAGCCAGGGGTGTACCAAGAGACCCAGTACTTC
clone size: once
D gene: .
V gene: TRBV7-9
J gene: TRBJ2-5

CDR3 protein: CASSIKLTRERGGEQYF
CDR3 DNA: TGTGCCAGTAGTATAAAATTAACCCGGGAGCGGGGCGGCGAGCAGTACTTC
clone size: once
D gene: TRBD2
V gene: TRBV19
J gene: TRBJ2-7

CDR3 protein: CASSLYAGSTEAFF
CDR3 DNA: TGTGCCAGCAGCCTTTACGCGGGGAGCACTGAAGCTTTCTTT
clone size: .
D gene: .
V gene: TRBV6-2/TRBV6-3
J gene: TRBJ1-1

CDR3 protein: CASRGTGAYEQYF
CDR3 DNA: TGTGCCAGCAGGGGGACAGGAGCCTACGAGCAGTACTTC
clone size: .
D gene: TRBD1
V gene: TRBV2
J gene: TRBJ2-7

CDR3 protein: CASSFGESTEKETQYF
CDR3 DNA: TGTGCCAGCAGCTTCGGGGAATCTACGGAAAAAGAGACCCAGTACTTC
clone size: .
D gene: .
V gene: TRBV7-8
J gene: TRBJ2-5

CDR3 protein: CASSPSISSYEQYF
CDR3 DNA: TGCGCCAGCAGCCCTAGTATTAGTTCCTACGAGCAGTACTTC
clone size: .
D gene: .
V gene: TRBV5-1
J gene: TRBJ2-7

CDR3 protein: CASSQFRSYTQYF
CDR3 DNA: TGTGCCAGCAGCCAATTTCGGAGCTATACGCAGTATTTT
clone size: .
D gene: .
V gene: TRBV3-1/TRBV3-2
J gene: TRBJ2-3

CDR3 protein: CASSLALPLYEQYF
CDR3 DNA: TGTGCCAGCAGCTTAGCTCTCCCTCTCTACGAGCAGTACTTC
clone size: .
D gene: .
V gene: TRBV7-8
J gene: TRBJ2-7

CDR3 protein: CASSVSGGAVGELFF
CDR3 DNA: TGCGCCAGCAGTGTTAGCGGGGGGGCTGTTGGGGAGCTGTTTTTT
clone size: .
D gene: TRBD2
V gene: TRBV10-2
J gene: TRBJ2-2

CDR3 protein: CASSLKTTLAGAVEQYF
CDR3 DNA: TGTGCCAGCAGCCTTAAGACGACCCTAGCGGGGGCGGTTGAGCAGTACTTC
clone size: once
D gene: TRBD2
V gene: TRBV14
J gene: TRBJ2-7

CDR3 protein: CASSQRNRDYTDTQYF
CDR3 DNA: TGTGCCAGCAGCCAACGCAACCGGGACTACACAGATACGCAGTATTTT
clone size: .
D gene: TRBD2
V gene: TRBV3-1/TRBV3-2
J gene: TRBJ2-3

CDR3 protein: CASSVVGRGGTDTQYF
CDR3 DNA: TGTGCCAGCAGCGTAGTTGGGCGGGGGGGCACAGATACGCAGTATTTT
clone size: .
D gene: TRBD2
V gene: TRBV9
J gene: TRBJ2-3

CDR3 protein: CASTVAGGLYNEQFF
CDR3 DNA: TGTGCCAGCACCGTAGCGGGGGGACTCTACAATGAGCAGTTCTTC
clone size: few
D gene: TRBD2
V gene: TRBV11-2
J gene: TRBJ2-1

CDR3 protein: CASSLVPVSGNTIYF
CDR3 DNA: TGCGCCAGCAGCTTGGTTCCGGTCTCTGGAAACACCATATATTTT
clone size: .
D gene: .
V gene: TRBV5-1
J gene: TRBJ1-3

CDR3 protein: CASSLRKRGSYGYTF
CDR3 DNA: TGTGCCAGCAGCTTAAGAAAACGGGGGAGCTATGGCTACACCTTC
clone size: once
D gene: .
V gene: TRBV7-9
J gene: TRBJ1-2

CDR3 protein: CSVGDIMNTEAFF
CDR3 DNA: TGCAGCGTGGGGGACATTATGAACACTGAAGCTTTCTTT
clone size: few
D gene: .
V gene: TRBV29-1
J gene: TRBJ1-1

CDR3 protein: CASSFRGGREQFF
CDR3 DNA: TGTGCCAGCAGTTTTAGGGGGGGGCGGGAGCAGTTCTTC
clone size: .
D gene: .
V gene: TRBV27
J gene: TRBJ2-1

CDR3 protein: CASSPVQGAQETQYF
CDR3 DNA: TGCGCCAGCAGTCCAGTTCAGGGGGCTCAAGAGACCCAGTACTTC
clone size: .
D gene: TRBD1
V gene: TRBV10-1
J gene: TRBJ2-5

CDR3 protein: CSVQGSGNTIYF
CDR3 DNA: TGCAGCGTCCAGGGATCTGGAAACACCATATATTTT
clone size: .
D gene: .
V gene: TRBV29-1
J gene: TRBJ1-3

CDR3 protein: CASSLAGGIMHEQYF
CDR3 DNA: TGCGCCAGCAGCTTGGCAGGGGGCATCATGCACGAGCAGTACTTC
clone size: .
D gene: TRBD1
V gene: TRBV5-1
J gene: TRBJ2-7

CDR3 protein: CASSEGQGGLEQFF
CDR3 DNA: TGTGCCAGCAGCGAGGGACAGGGAGGTCTTGAGCAGTTCTTC
clone size: .
D gene: .
V gene: TRBV21-1
J gene: TRBJ2-1

CDR3 protein: CASTISGGSYEQYF
CDR3 DNA: TGTGCCAGTACTATTAGCGGGGGTTCCTACGAGCAGTACTTC
clone size: .
D gene: TRBD2
V gene: TRBV19
J gene: TRBJ2-7

CDR3 protein: CTKRSRGPPSYEQYF
CDR3 DNA: TGCACCAAACGGAGTAGGGGGCCACCCTCCTACGAGCAGTACTTC
clone size: .
D gene: .
V gene: TRBV1
J gene: TRBJ2-7

CDR3 protein: CATSRDLPSGQGFGYTF
CDR3 DNA: TGTGCCACCAGCAGAGATTTGCCTAGTGGACAGGGATTTGGCTACACCTTC
clone size: .
D gene: TRBD1
V gene: TRBV15
J gene: TRBJ1-2

CDR3 protein: CSVEERGQSTDTQYF
CDR3 DNA: TGCAGCGTTGAAGAGCGGGGACAGAGCACAGATACGCAGTATTTT
clone size: .
D gene: .
V gene: TRBV29-1
J gene: TRBJ2-3

CDR3 protein: CASSPDGQNNSPLHF
CDR3 DNA: TGCGCCAGCAGCCCGGACGGACAAAATAATTCACCCCTCCACTTT
clone size: .
D gene: .
V gene: TRBV5-1
J gene: TRBJ1-6

CDR3 protein: CASSLGQTGVTEAFF
CDR3 DNA: TGTGCCAGCAGCTTAGGACAGACTGGAGTGACTGAAGCTTTCTTT
clone size: .
D gene: .
V gene: TRBV11-2
J gene: TRBJ1-1

CDR3 protein: CASSEGRRAPLHF
CDR3 DNA: TGTGCCAGCAGTGAAGGTCGCAGGGCCCCCCTCCACTTT
clone size: .
D gene: .
V gene: TRBV2
J gene: TRBJ1-6

CDR3 protein: CASSLGGQTNQPQHF
CDR3 DNA: TGCGCCAGCAGCTTAGGGGGACAGACCAATCAGCCCCAGCATTTT
clone size: .
D gene: TRBD1
V gene: TRBV5-1
J gene: TRBJ1-5

CDR3 protein: CASSSDGQVYGYTF
CDR3 DNA: TGTGCCAGCAGTTCCGACGGACAGGTCTATGGCTACACCTTC
clone size: .
D gene: TRBD1
V gene: TRBV6-6
J gene: TRBJ1-2

CDR3 protein: CASSIKRDYGYTF
CDR3 DNA: TGTGCCAGTAGTATCAAACGGGACTATGGCTACACCTTC
clone size: .
D gene: .
V gene: TRBV19
J gene: TRBJ1-2

CDR3 protein: CASSVFTGNTIYF
CDR3 DNA: TGTGCCAGCAGTGTCTTTACTGGAAACACCATATATTTT
clone size: .
D gene: .
V gene: TRBV2
J gene: TRBJ1-3

CDR3 protein: CASSPWGGAQFF
CDR3 DNA: TGTGCCAGCAGTCCGTGGGGGGGGGCGCAGTTCTTC
clone size: .
D gene: .
V gene: TRBV7-7
J gene: TRBJ2-1

CDR3 protein: CAREEGTGLGEQYF
CDR3 DNA: TGTGCCAGAGAGGAGGGGACGGGGTTAGGCGAGCAGTACTTC
clone size: .
D gene: .
V gene: TRBV2
J gene: TRBJ2-7

CDR3 protein: CASSSQVYEQYF
CDR3 DNA: TGTGCCAGCAGCTCACAGGTTTACGAGCAGTACTTC
clone size: .
D gene: .
V gene: TRBV11-2
J gene: TRBJ2-7

CDR3 protein: CASSSLGTGNTEAFF
CDR3 DNA: TGCGCCAGTTCTAGTCTCGGGACAGGGAACACTGAAGCTTTCTTT
clone size: once
D gene: TRBD1
V gene: TRBV5-1
J gene: TRBJ1-1

CDR3 protein: CASSLDVTGLQEKLFF
CDR3 DNA: TGTGCCAGCAGCTTAGACGTAACAGGCCTTCAGGAAAAACTGTTTTTT
clone size: .
D gene: .
V gene: TRBV11-3
J gene: TRBJ1-4

CDR3 protein: CATSRQGATSSYEQYF
CDR3 DNA: TGTGCCACCAGCAGACAGGGGGCTACAAGCTCCTACGAGCAGTACTTC
clone size: once
D gene: TRBD1
V gene: TRBV15
J gene: TRBJ2-7

CDR3 protein: CASSPRQGKNVLTF
CDR3 DNA: TGTGCCAGTAGTCCCCGACAGGGTAAAAACGTCCTGACTTTC
clone size: .
D gene: TRBD1
V gene: TRBV19
J gene: TRBJ2-6

CDR3 protein: CASRNRDRNNSPLHF
CDR3 DNA: TGTGCCAGTAGGAACCGGGACAGGAATAATTCACCCCTCCACTTT
clone size: .
D gene: TRBD1
V gene: TRBV19
J gene: TRBJ1-6

CDR3 protein: CASRDTGGYGYTF
CDR3 DNA: TGTGCCAGCAGGGACACAGGGGGCTATGGCTACACCTTC
clone size: .
D gene: TRBD1
V gene: TRBV27
J gene: TRBJ1-2

CDR3 protein: CASSEDRADEQFF
CDR3 DNA: TGTGCCAGCAGCGAAGACAGGGCTGATGAGCAGTTCTTC
clone size: .
D gene: TRBD1
V gene: TRBV13
J gene: TRBJ2-1

CDR3 protein: CASSYSRPAAETQYF
CDR3 DNA: TGTGCCAGCAGTTACAGTCGCCCTGCCGCGGAGACCCAGTACTTC
clone size: .
D gene: .
V gene: TRBV28
J gene: TRBJ2-5

CDR3 protein: CASSETGGKGHEQYF
CDR3 DNA: TGTGCCAGCAGTGAGACAGGGGGCAAGGGGCACGAGCAGTACTTC
clone size: .
D gene: TRBD1
V gene: TRBV2
J gene: TRBJ2-7